This T cell receptor beta chain derives from a study of T-cell reconstitution after alpha-beta-depleted transplantation in children. Study findings and constraints: TCRbeta diversity was high at day 60 in some patients (a result of surviving recipient T cells and thymic progenitors). One year after transplant, T-cell counts and diversity came mostly from newly produced T cells. At around two months after transplant, the alpha-beta T cells were reportedly derived from several hundred expanded clones that came from non-depleted graft cells.

Unique molecular identifiers were built into the TCRbeta library. Each CDR3 protein gets one entry after TCRdb re-called the PCR reads with MiXCR. The profile shows around 450,000 distinct CDR3 sequences, roughly 10% of them singletons. This clonotype turned up a few times. Its target is unknown. Germline V CDR1 and CDR2: MDHEN, SYDVKM. The CDR3 runs to 15 residues. The V segment lost 5 bases and the J segment 2 bases; nucleotides outside the gene matches: 7. The material sequenced was PBMCs, taken before TCRalphabeta/CD19-depleted stem cell transplant. This chain links TRBV28 with TRBJ2-7; 9 bases agree with TRBD1. The receptor's source is a child aged 2 to 9 with inherited bone marrow failure, due to receive a stem cell transplant. The CDR3 here is CASSKPGQGAYEQYF. The CDR3 region has the DNA TGTGCCAGCAGTAAGCCGGGACAGGGTGCCTACGAGCAGTACTTC.